This is a list of T cell receptor beta chains from one sample in a study of STAT3 mutations in large granular lymphocyte leukemia. The repertoire was sequenced with immunoSEQ multiplex PCR; TCRdb's copy has only in-frame clones and lacks some. Seen here are tens of thousands of clones, around 85% observed once, and the top ten hold roughly an eighth. The specimen was peripheral blood mononuclear cells. The receptors here all came from a man in his sixties with T-cell large granular lymphocyte leukemia. Some clones in this sample may be carry-over from other donors' samples. Both conserved end residues are part of each CDR3. D genes are given only for firm matches. A row's size may be missing; if present it is once, few, many or a size class.

j_call v_call d_call cdr3_length clone_size cdr3_nt cdr3_aa
TRBJ1-5 TRBV15 TRBD1 12 once TGTGCCACCAGCCCACGCAGGGGGGCCCAGCATTTT CATSPRRGAQHF
TRBJ2-1 TRBV6-5 . 14 . TGTGCCAGCAGTACCCGGGACCACTACAATGAGCAGTTCTTC CASSTRDHYNEQFF
TRBJ2-2 TRBV29-1 . 13 . TGCAGCGTTGAGATGAGGGGTGCCGGGGAGCTGTTTTTT CSVEMRGAGELFF
TRBJ2-1 TRBV5-1 TRBD2 12 once TGCTCACTGCTAGCGGGAGATCTTGAGCAGTTCTTC CSLLAGDLEQFF
TRBJ2-3 TRBV5-1 TRBD1 19 . TGCGCCAGCAGCAGCGGGACAGGGGGGTTAGGGAGTCGCACAGATACGCAGTATTTT CASSSGTGGLGSRTDTQYF
TRBJ2-6 TRBV7-9 TRBD1 18 . TGTGCCAGCACCCCCCGGACAGGGTCCTCGGAAGGGGCCAACGTCCTGACTTTC CASTPRTGSSEGANVLTF
TRBJ2-5 TRBV6-5 . 15 . TGTGCCAGCAGTCCACGGACGGTGGAGGTGTTGACCCAGTACTTC CASSPRTVEVLTQYF
TRBJ2-7 TRBV7-9 . 13 . TGTGCCAGCAGCTTAGGTGGGGGGTACGAGCAGTACTTC CASSLGGGYEQYF
TRBJ2-3 TRBV2 . 11 once TGTGCCAGCAGGGGGGCACAGGCGCAGTATTTT CASRGAQAQYF
TRBJ2-7 TRBV30 . 12 once TGTGCCTGGAGTGTATTAAGCGGCGAGCAGTACTTC CAWSVLSGEQYF
TRBJ2-7 TRBV11-2 . 14 . TGTGCCAGCAGCCGCGCGGACAGTAACTACGAGCAGTACTTC CASSRADSNYEQYF
TRBJ2-5 TRBV28 . 16 . TGTGCCAGCAGCCGTGGAAAGGGGCCCCGCCAAGAGACCCAGTACTTC CASSRGKGPRQETQYF
TRBJ1-2 TRBV5-1 . 15 few TGCGCCAGCAGCTTGGGACACCAGGATAACTATGGCTACACCTTC CASSLGHQDNYGYTF
TRBJ2-3 TRBV7-8 . 14 . TGTGCGCACGGACCGATAGGCGGCACAGATACGCAGTATTTT CAHGPIGGTDTQYF
TRBJ2-6 TRBV18 TRBD1 18 . TGTGCCAGCTCAGCGACGACAGGGGGCGCGGCTGGGGCCAACGTCCTGACTTTC CASSATTGGAAGANVLTF
TRBJ2-5 TRBV10-2 TRBD1 13 . TGCGCCAGCAGTGGGACAGGGTGGGAGACCCAGTACTTC CASSGTGWETQYF
TRBJ1-1 TRBV18 . 13 . TGTGCCAGCTCACCTCCTACGAACACTGAAGCTTTCTTT CASSPPTNTEAFF
TRBJ2-7 TRBV5-1 . 15 . TGCGCCAGCAGCTTGGATGGACTCCTCACCTACGAGCAGTACTTC CASSLDGLLTYEQYF
TRBJ2-3 TRBV5-1 . 15 . TGCGCCAGCAGCTTACCCCTAGAAAAAGCAGATACGCAGTATTTT CASSLPLEKADTQYF
TRBJ2-3 TRBV5-1 TRBD2 16 . TGCGCCAGCAGCTTGGGGACTAGCGGGAGGGTGCATACGCAGTATTTT CASSLGTSGRVHTQYF
TRBJ2-7 TRBV5-8 . 13 . TGTGCCAGCAGCTTGGGGCCTACCTACGAGCAGTACTTC CASSLGPTYEQYF
TRBJ2-3 TRBV6-5 . 15 . TGTGCCAGCAGTTACACCGGGACTAGCACAGATACGCAGTATTTT CASSYTGTSTDTQYF
TRBJ2-5 TRBV10-3 TRBD1 13 once TGTGCCATCAGGGGACAGGGGGTAGAGACCCAGTACTTC CAIRGQGVETQYF
TRBJ2-5 TRBV7-7 . 13 . TGTGCTAGCAGCTTAGGTGGACCCGGGGGCCAGTACTTC CASSLGGPGGQYF
TRBJ2-3 TRBV9 TRBD1 13 . TGTGCCAGCAGCGTAGAAGGACAGGCTACGCAGTATTTT CASSVEGQATQYF
TRBJ2-3 TRBV2 . 14 few TGTGCCAGCAGTGAATTCGGCAGCACAGATACGCAGTATTTT CASSEFGSTDTQYF
TRBJ2-7 TRBV6-1 TRBD2 14 . TGTGCCAGCAGTGTCGGGACTAGGGCGTACGAGCAGTACTTC CASSVGTRAYEQYF
TRBJ2-5 TRBV7-8 TRBD2 17 once TGTGCCAGCACCCCCAATCCCCCTAGCGGACGCCAAGAGACCCAGTACTTC CASTPNPPSGRQETQYF
TRBJ2-3 TRBV4-2 . 13 . TGTGCCAGCAGCCAAGATTTAGGAGATACGCAGTATTTT CASSQDLGDTQYF
TRBJ2-3 TRBV14 . 15 . TGTGCCAGCAGCTCCGCAGGGGGGCTGGCAGATACGCAGTATTTT CASSSAGGLADTQYF
TRBJ2-7 TRBV9 TRBD1 15 . TGTGCCAGCAGCGTAGGGCAACAGGGGGCGCGGGAGCAGTACTTC CASSVGQQGAREQYF
TRBJ2-7 TRBV5-4 TRBD2 15 . TGTGCCAGCAGCCCCGCCGGGACTAGACTCTACGAGCAGTACTTC CASSPAGTRLYEQYF
TRBJ2-5 TRBV4-3 TRBD1 15 . TGCGCCAGCAGCCAGGACAGGGTAGGGGCAAAGACCCAGTACTTC CASSQDRVGAKTQYF
TRBJ2-3 TRBV2 TRBD1 16 . TGTGCCAGCAGGAGCATGGTGGCAGGGGGCGCAGATACGCAGTATTTT CASRSMVAGGADTQYF
TRBJ2-7 TRBV28 . 10 . TGTGCCAGCAGTTCTACTACCGTCTACTTC CASSSTTVYF
TRBJ2-3 TRBV18 . 16 . TGTGCCAGCTCACCCGGGACGAGAGACCTATATAGTACGCAGTATTTT CASSPGTRDLYSTQYF
TRBJ1-5 TRBV2 . 14 few TGTGCCAGCAGTGACGGGGCGCGCAATCAGCCCCAGCATTTT CASSDGARNQPQHF
TRBJ1-5 TRBV5-6 . 14 . TGTGCCAGCAGCTTGCCCGTTACCAATCAGCCCCAGCATTTT CASSLPVTNQPQHF
TRBJ2-3 TRBV7-9 . 15 . TGTGCCAGCAGCTTATTAACGGGGAGCACAGATACGCAGTATTTT CASSLLTGSTDTQYF
TRBJ2-2 TRBV13 TRBD2 18 . TGTGCCAGCACCGGACTAGCGGGAGGTGGTTGGTACACCGGGGAGCTGTTTTTT CASTGLAGGGWYTGELFF
TRBJ2-1 TRBV6-6 TRBD2 16 . TGTGCCAGCAGTTACCCCCAGGTAGCGGGAGGAAATGAGCAGTTCTTC CASSYPQVAGGNEQFF
TRBJ2-7 TRBV5-8 . 14 medium-sized TGTGCCAGCAGCTTGGTTGGTCATACCTACGAGCAGTACTTC CASSLVGHTYEQYF
TRBJ1-6 TRBV19 . 17 . TGTGCCAGTAGTATAGAACGCGGCCAACCCCTTAATTCACCCCTCCACTTT CASSIERGQPLNSPLHF